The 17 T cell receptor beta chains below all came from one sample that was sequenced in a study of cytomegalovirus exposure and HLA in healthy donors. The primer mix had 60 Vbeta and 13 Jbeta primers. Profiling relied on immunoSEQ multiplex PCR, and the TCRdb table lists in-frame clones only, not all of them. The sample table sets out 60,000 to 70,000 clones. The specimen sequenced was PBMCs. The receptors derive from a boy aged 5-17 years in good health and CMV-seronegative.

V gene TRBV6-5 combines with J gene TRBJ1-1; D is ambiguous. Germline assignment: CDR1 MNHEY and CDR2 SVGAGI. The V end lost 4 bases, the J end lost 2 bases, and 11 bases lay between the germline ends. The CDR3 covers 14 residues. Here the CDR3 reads CASSSPSLNTEAFF. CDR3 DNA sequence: TGTGCCAGCAGTTCCCCGTCCCTTAACACTGAAGCTTTCTTT.

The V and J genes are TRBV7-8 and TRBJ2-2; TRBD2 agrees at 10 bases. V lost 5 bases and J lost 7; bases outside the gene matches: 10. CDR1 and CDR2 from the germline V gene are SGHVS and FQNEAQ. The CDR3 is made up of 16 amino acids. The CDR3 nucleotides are TGTGCCAGCAGCCCGCGGACTAGCGGAGATAACGGGGAGCTGTTTTTT. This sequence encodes CASSPRTSGDNGELFF.

The CDR3 region has the DNA TGTGCCAGCAGGCCACAGGGAGAGTATGGCTACACCTTC. Its protein is CASRPQGEYGYTF. The chain recombines TRBV27 with TRBJ1-2, with D maybe TRBD1 (6 bases). CDR3 length: 13 residues. The germline V and J ends were trimmed by 6 bases and 5 bases, with 13 bases remaining between them. The V gene's germline CDR1 is MNHEY and CDR2 SMNVEV (reference sequence).

The chain's CDR3 is CASRVSGAGGDTQYF. CDR3 bases: TGTGCCAGCAGGGTCTCGGGAGCAGGGGGGGATACGCAGTATTTT. V gene TRBV6-5 combines with J gene TRBJ2-3, with TRBD1 as a possible D gene (7 bases). CDR3 length: 15 residues. The V gene's germline CDR1 is MNHEY and CDR2 SVGAGI. V was clipped by 6 bases and J by 6 bases, with 19 bases between them.

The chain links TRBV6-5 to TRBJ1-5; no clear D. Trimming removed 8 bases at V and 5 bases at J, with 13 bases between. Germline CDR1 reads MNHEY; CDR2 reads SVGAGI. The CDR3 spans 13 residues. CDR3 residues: CASWSVGDQPQHF. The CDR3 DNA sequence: TGTGCCAGCTGGTCCGTGGGAGATCAGCCCCAGCATTTT.

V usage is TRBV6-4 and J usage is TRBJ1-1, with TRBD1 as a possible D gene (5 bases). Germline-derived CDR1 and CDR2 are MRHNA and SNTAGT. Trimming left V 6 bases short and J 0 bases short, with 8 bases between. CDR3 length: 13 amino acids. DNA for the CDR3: TGTGCCAGCAGATGGGACTTGAACACTGAAGCTTTCTTT. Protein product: CASRWDLNTEAFF.

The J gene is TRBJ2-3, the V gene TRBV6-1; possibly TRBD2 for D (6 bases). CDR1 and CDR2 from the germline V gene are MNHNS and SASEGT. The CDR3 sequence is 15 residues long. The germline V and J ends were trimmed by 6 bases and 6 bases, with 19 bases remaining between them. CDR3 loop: CASRQNLARADTQYF. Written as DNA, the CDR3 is TGTGCCAGCAGACAGAATCTAGCGCGGGCCGATACGCAGTATTTT.

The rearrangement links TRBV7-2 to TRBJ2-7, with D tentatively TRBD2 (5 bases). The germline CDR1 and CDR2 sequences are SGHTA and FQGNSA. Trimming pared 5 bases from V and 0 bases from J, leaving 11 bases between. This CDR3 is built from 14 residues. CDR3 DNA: TGTGCCAGCAGCCCCCGAGCGGCCTCCTACGAGCAGTACTTC. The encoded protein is CASSPRAASYEQYF.

As DNA, the CDR3 is TGCGCCAGCAGCTTCCCCGAGGGCGGAAACACTGAAGCTTTCTTT. Translating it yields CASSFPEGGNTEAFF. The V and J genes are TRBV5-1 and TRBJ1-1; no clear D. The germline V gene has CDR1 SGHRS and CDR2 YFSETQ. The CDR3 loop spans 15 amino acids. V dropped 2 bases and J dropped 2 bases, with 13 bases sitting between them.

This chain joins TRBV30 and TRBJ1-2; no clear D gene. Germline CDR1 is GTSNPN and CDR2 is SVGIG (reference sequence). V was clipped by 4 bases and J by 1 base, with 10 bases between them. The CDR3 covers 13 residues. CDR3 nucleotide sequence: TGTGCCTGGAAGTTCGGGATTAACTATGGCTACACCTTC. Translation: CAWKFGINYGYTF.

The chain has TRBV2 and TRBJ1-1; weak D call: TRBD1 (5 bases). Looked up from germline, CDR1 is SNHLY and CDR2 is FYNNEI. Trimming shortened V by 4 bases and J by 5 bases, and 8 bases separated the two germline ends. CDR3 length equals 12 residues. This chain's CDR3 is CASSAGGTEAFF. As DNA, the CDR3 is TGTGCCAGCAGTGCGGGGGGGACTGAAGCTTTCTTT.

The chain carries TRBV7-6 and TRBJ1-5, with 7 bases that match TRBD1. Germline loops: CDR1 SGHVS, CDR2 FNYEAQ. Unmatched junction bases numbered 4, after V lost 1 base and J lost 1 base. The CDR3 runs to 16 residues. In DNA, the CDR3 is TGTGCCAGCAGCTTAGAGGCAGGGGGAAGCAATCAGCCCCAGCATTTT. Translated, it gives CASSLEAGGSNQPQHF.

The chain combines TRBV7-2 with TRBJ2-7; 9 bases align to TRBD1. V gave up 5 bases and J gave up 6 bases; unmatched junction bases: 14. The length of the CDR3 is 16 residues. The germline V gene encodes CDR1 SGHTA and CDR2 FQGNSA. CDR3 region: CASSPWVGTGRIEQYF. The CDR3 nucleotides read TGTGCCAGCAGCCCCTGGGTTGGGACAGGGCGGATCGAGCAGTACTTC.

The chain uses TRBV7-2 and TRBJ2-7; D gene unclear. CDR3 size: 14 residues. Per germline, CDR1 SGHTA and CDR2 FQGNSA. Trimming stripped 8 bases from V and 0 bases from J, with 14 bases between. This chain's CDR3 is CASRLSRASYEQYF. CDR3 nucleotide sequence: TGTGCCAGCCGACTTTCGCGCGCCTCCTACGAGCAGTACTTC.

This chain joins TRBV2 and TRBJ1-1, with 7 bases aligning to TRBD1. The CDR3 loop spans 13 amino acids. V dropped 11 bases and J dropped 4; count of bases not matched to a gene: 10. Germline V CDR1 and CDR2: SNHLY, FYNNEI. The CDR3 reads CAWREPGGTEAFF. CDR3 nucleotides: TGTGCCTGGAGAGAACCAGGGGGCACTGAAGCTTTCTTT.

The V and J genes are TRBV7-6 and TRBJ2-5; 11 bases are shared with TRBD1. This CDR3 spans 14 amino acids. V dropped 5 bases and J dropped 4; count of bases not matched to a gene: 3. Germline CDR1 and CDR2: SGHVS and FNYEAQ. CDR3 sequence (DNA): TGTGCCAGCAGCGAGGGACAGGGGGGAGAGACCCAGTACTTC. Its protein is CASSEGQGGETQYF.

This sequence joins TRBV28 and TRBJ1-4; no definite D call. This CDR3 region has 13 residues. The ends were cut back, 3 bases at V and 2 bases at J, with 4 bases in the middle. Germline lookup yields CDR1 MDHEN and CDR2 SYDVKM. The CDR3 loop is CASSLETNEKLFF. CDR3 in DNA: TGTGCCAGCAGTTTGGAGACTAATGAAAAACTGTTTTTT. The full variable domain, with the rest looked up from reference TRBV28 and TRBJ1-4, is DVKVTQSSRYLVKRTGEKVFLECVQDMDHENMFWYRQDPGLGLRLIYFSYDVKMKEKGDIPEGYSVSREKKERFSLILESASTNQTSMYLCASSLETNEKLFFGSGTQLSVL.